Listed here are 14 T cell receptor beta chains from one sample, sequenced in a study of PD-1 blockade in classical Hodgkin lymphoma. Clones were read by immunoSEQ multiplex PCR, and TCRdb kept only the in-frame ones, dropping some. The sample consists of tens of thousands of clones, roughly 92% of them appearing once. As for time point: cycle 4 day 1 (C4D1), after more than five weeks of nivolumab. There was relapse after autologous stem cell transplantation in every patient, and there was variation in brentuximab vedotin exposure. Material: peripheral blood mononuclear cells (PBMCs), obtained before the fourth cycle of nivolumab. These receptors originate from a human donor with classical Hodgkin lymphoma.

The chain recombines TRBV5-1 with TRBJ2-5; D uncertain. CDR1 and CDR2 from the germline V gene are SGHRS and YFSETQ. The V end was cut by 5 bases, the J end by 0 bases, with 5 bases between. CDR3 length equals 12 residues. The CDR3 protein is CASSIYQETQYF. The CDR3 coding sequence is TGCGCCAGCAGTATATACCAAGAGACCCAGTACTTC.

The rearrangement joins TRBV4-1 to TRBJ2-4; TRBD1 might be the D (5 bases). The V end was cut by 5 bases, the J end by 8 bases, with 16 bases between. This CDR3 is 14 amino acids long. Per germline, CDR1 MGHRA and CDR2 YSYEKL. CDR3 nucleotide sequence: TGCGCCAGCAGCTCCCCGTGGGGCGAGGACATTCAGTACTTC. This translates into CASSSPWGEDIQYF.

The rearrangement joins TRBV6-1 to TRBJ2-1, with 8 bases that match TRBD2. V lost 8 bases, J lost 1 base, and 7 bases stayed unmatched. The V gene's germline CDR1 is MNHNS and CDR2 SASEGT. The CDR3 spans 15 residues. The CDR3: CASGIASGSYNEQFF. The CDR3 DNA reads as TGTGCCAGCGGAATAGCTAGCGGGTCCTACAATGAGCAGTTCTTC.

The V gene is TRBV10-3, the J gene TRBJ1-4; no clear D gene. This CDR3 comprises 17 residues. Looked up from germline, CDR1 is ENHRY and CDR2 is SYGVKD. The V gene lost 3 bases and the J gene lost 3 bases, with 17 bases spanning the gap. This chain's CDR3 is CAISDKGPSSSNEKLFF. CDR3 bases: TGTGCCATCAGTGACAAGGGCCCCTCGAGCTCTAATGAAAAACTGTTTTTT.

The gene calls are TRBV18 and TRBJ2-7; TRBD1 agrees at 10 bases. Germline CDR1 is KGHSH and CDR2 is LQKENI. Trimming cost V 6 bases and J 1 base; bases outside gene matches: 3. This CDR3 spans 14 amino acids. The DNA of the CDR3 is TGTGCCAGCTCTGGGGACAGGGGTTCCTACGAGCAGTACTTC. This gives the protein CASSGDRGSYEQYF.

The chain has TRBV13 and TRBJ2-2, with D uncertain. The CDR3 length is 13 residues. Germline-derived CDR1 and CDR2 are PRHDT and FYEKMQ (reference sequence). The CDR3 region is CATGPMNTGELFF. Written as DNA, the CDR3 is TGTGCGACCGGACCGATGAACACCGGGGAGCTGTTTTTT.

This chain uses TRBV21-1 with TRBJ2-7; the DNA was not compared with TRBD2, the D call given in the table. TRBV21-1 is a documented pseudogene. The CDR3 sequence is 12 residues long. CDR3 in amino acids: CAVREAAYEQYF. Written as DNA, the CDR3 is TGTGCCGTGCGGGAGGCCGCCTACGAGCAGTACTTC.

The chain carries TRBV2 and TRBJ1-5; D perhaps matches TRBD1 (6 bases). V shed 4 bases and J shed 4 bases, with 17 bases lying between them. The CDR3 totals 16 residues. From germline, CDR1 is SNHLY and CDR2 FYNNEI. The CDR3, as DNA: TGTGCCAGCAGTGCCCCGAGGGGGGTGACTAATCAGCCCCAGCATTTT. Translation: CASSAPRGVTNQPQHF.

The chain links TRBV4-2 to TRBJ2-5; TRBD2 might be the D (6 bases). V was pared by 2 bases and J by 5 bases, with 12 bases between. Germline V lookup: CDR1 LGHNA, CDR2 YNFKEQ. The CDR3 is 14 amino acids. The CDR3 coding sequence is TGTGCCAGCAGCCAAACCCCCCGGGGGGAGACCCAGTACTTC. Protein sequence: CASSQTPRGETQYF.

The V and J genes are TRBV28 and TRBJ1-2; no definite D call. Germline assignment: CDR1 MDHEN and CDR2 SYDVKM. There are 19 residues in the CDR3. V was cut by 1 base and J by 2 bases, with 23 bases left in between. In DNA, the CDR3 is TGTGCCAGCAGTTTATCGGCCTCGGCAACCGCGGGATCGAACTATGGCTACACCTTC. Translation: CASSLSASATAGSNYGYTF.

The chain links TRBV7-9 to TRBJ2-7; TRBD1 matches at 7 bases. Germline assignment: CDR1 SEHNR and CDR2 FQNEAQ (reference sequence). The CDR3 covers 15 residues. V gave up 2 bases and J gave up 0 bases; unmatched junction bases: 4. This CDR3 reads CASSLTGQPSYEQYF. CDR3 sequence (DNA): TGTGCCAGCAGCTTAACGGGACAGCCCTCCTACGAGCAGTACTTC.

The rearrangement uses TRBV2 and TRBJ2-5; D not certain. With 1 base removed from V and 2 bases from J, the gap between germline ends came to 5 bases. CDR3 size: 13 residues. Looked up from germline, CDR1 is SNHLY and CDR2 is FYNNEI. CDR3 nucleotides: TGTGCCAGCAGTGAAGGGGTTCAAGAGACCCAGTACTTC. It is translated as CASSEGVQETQYF. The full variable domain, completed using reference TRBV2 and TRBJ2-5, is EPEVTQTPSHQVTQMGQEVILRCVPISNHLYFYWYRQILGQKVEFLVSFYNNEISEKSEIFDDQFSVERPDGSNFTLKIRSTKLEDSAMYFCASSEGVQETQYFGPGTRLLVL.

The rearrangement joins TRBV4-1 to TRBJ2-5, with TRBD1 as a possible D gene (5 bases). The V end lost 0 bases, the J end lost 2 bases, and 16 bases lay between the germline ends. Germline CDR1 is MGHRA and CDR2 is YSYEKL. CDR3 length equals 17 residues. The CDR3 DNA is TGCGCCAGCAGCCAAGAAGCAGGGTCTCCTACGCAAGAGACCCAGTACTTC. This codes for CASSQEAGSPTQETQYF.

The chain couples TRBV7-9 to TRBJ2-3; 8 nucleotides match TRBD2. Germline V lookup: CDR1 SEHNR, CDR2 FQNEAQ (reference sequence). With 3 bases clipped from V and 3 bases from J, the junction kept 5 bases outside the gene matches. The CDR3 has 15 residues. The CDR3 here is CASSFGVAGTDTQYF. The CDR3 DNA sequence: TGTGCCAGCAGCTTCGGGGTAGCGGGAACAGATACGCAGTATTTT.